Sequencing of this TCR beta chain was carried out in a study of blood T cell repertoires in COVID-19. About the study: In each case, the material was cDNA or gDNA derived from T cells, B-cell-depleted T cells, or PBMCs.

Deletions cut 6 bases from V and 8 bases from J, with 13 bases between. The CDR3 is 12 residues long. In the authors' workflow: Estimation of nucleated cell counts was performed using reference gene primer amplification. Libraries were prepared by immunoSEQ multiplex PCR; TCRdb keeps only in-frame clonotypes and omits some of them. The D gene and trimming were derived from the DNA, and the V and J assignments and clone size from that table. The profile covers some 150,000 clones, with 80% to 85% appearing a single time and roughly 15% taken by the ten largest. The chain carries TRBV12-3 or TRBV12-4 and TRBJ1-1; D perhaps matches TRBD1 (5 bases). The clonotype comes from a woman aged 70-85 years with COVID-19, enrolled during active disease. The sequencing input was peripheral blood. CDR3 DNA: TGTGCCAGCAGCCAACTCAGGGTAGAAGCTTTCTTT. Amino acids: CASSQLRVEAFF.